What follows are 23 T cell receptor beta chains derived from one specimen sequenced in a study of post-analysis software for immune sequencing data. Study conclusions and caveats: In patients, about 5 TRBV segments were more frequent than in controls, with TRBV5-6, TRBV5-1 and TRBV20-1 among them.

TCR beta cDNA libraries had unique molecular identifiers. TCRdb reprocessed the PCR reads with MiXCR, giving one entry per CDR3 protein. The sample contains about 540,000 distinct CDR3 sequences, 30% to 40% of which appear only once. No antigen has been identified for these receptors. What was sequenced was blood. The receptors were gathered from a girl aged 2 to 17 with multiple sclerosis.

This chain uses TRBV4-1 with TRBJ2-1, with D maybe TRBD2 (5 bases). The CDR3 has 16 residues. The V gene lost 1 base and the J gene lost 9 bases, with 19 bases spanning the gap. Germline assignment: CDR1 MGHRA and CDR2 YSYEKL. The CDR3 loop reads CASSQGEIELAIEQFF. DNA of the CDR3: TGCGCCAGCAGCCAAGGAGAAATCGAGCTAGCCATTGAGCAGTTCTTC.

This clonotype was recorded many times. The chain employs TRBV20-1 and TRBJ1-2, with 7 bases fitting TRBD1. Germline assignment: CDR1 DFQATT and CDR2 SNEGSKA (reference sequence). The CDR3 has 13 amino acids. Trimming removed 5 bases from V and 0 bases from J; junction bases left unmatched: 3. The CDR3 DNA reads TGCAGTGCTGCGGACAGGTCTAACTATGGCTACACCTTC. Protein product: CSAADRSNYGYTF.

This clonotype was detected only a few times. The V call is TRBV2, the J call TRBJ1-5, with D perhaps matching TRBD1 (5 bases). This CDR3 comprises 13 residues. The V end lost 6 bases, the J end lost 6 bases, and 12 bases lay between the germline ends. In germline, CDR1 is SNHLY, CDR2 FYNNEI. As DNA, the CDR3 is TGTGCCAGCAGGCAGGGAGGGATTCAGCCCCAGCATTTT. Protein: CASRQGGIQPQHF.

The rearrangement links TRBV12-3 or TRBV12-4 to TRBJ2-3; D is ambiguous. The CDR3 is made up of 14 amino acids. V lost 3 bases to trimming and J lost 1 base, with 8 bases between them. CDR3: CASSLTRRTDTQYF. CDR3 in DNA: TGTGCCAGCAGTTTGACACGCCGCACAGATACGCAGTATTTT.

This sequence joins TRBV6-2 or TRBV6-3 and TRBJ1-2; 10 nucleotides agree with TRBD1. CDR1 MNHEY and CDR2 SVGEGT come from the germline V gene. The CDR3 totals 16 residues. V lost 5 bases to trimming and J lost 3 bases; unmatched junction nucleotides: 9. CDR3 nucleotide sequence: TGTGCCAGCAGTCCCTCCGGGACAGGGGCCTACTATGGCTACACCTTC. Protein sequence: CASSPSGTGAYYGYTF.

This clonotype turned up a few times. An end of the junction differs from the germline gene, which may be a read error. The V and J genes are TRBV7-7 and TRBJ2-6; D is perhaps TRBD1 (6 bases). Germline CDR1 reads SSHAT; CDR2 reads FNYEAQ (reference sequence). There are 17 residues in the CDR3. The CDR3 bases are TGTGCTAGCAGCTTAGGGGCCACAGGGTCTGGGGCCAACGTCCTGACTTTC. Translated: CASSLGATGSGANVLTF. Full variable domain (outside the CDR3, taken from reference TRBV7-7 and TRBJ2-6): GAGVSQSPRYKVTKRGQDVTLRCDPISSHATLYWYQQALGQGPEFLTYFNYEAQPDKSGLPSDRFSAERPEGSISTLTIQRTEQRDSAMYRCASSLGATGSGANVLTFGAGSRLTVL.

This clonotype turned up a few times. The CDR3 DNA reads as TGTGCCAGCAGTTCCCTGACTAGGGGTAATGAGCAGTTCTTC. Translated, it gives CASSSLTRGNEQFF. The chain recombines TRBV28 with TRBJ2-1; D might be TRBD2 (6 bases). V was shortened by 4 bases and J by 7 bases, with 14 bases between the two germline ends. The CDR3 loop spans 14 amino acids. Germline V gene data show CDR1 as MDHEN and CDR2 as SYDVKM. Full variable domain (outside the CDR3, taken from reference TRBV28 and TRBJ2-1): DVKVTQSSRYLVKRTGEKVFLECVQDMDHENMFWYRQDPGLGLRLIYFSYDVKMKEKGDIPEGYSVSREKKERFSLILESASTNQTSMYLCASSSLTRGNEQFFGPGTRLTVL.

There are a few counts of this clonotype. The V call is TRBV12-3 or TRBV12-4, the J call TRBJ2-1, with D perhaps TRBD2 (6 bases). Trimming took 6 bases from V and 2 from J, leaving 17 bases between them. The CDR3 extends over 16 amino acids. CDR3 region: CASSPLGDLTYNEQFF. The CDR3 region has the DNA TGTGCCAGCAGCCCTCTCGGGGACTTGACCTACAATGAGCAGTTCTTC.

The chain employs TRBV6-1 and TRBJ2-1; D might be TRBD2 (6 bases). Trimming stripped 7 bases from V and 2 bases from J, with 15 bases between. The CDR3 is made up of 15 amino acids. The germline V gene encodes CDR1 MNHNS and CDR2 SASEGT. CDR3 in DNA: TGTGCCAGCACTGGGAGGCCCCCCACCTACAATGAGCAGTTCTTC. Amino acids: CASTGRPPTYNEQFF.

This clonotype was seen once. Likely a read error: the CDR3 ends without its conserved phenylalanine or tryptophan. The V and J genes are TRBV7-9 and TRBJ1-1; D call uncertain. Germline lookup yields CDR1 SEHNR and CDR2 FQNEAQ (reference sequence). Trimming pared 1 base from V and 6 bases from J, leaving 9 bases between. The CDR3 contains 13 residues. The DNA for the CDR3 is TGTGCCAGCAGCTTAGAAGTCTTTCCTGAAGCTTTCTTG. This sequence encodes CASSLEVFPEAFL.

This clonotype has more than one count but fewer than ten. V is TRBV12-3 or TRBV12-4 and J is TRBJ1-1, with no clear D. The CDR3 is made up of 12 amino acids. The germline V and J ends were trimmed by 3 bases and 6 bases, with 8 bases remaining between them. CDR3 DNA sequence: TGTGCCAGCAGTTTGTCGGCAGCTGAAGCTTTCTTT. Translating it yields CASSLSAAEAFF.

The J gene is TRBJ2-1, the V gene TRBV12-3 or TRBV12-4; D possibly corresponds to TRBD1 (7 bases). There are 15 residues in the CDR3. V was shortened by 8 bases and J by 5 bases, with 19 bases between the two germline ends. CDR3 DNA sequence: TGTGCCAGCGGGGAGGACAGGCTCCTTGACAATGAGCAGTTCTTC. This gives the protein CASGEDRLLDNEQFF.

In this sample, this clonotype turned up a few times. This chain uses TRBV20-1 with TRBJ2-7, with TRBD1 matching 7 bases. CDR3 size: 11 residues. CDR1 and CDR2 (germline): DFQATT, SNEGSKA (reference sequence). CDR3 in amino acids: CRLTGRNEQYF. CDR3 coding DNA: TGCAGGTTGACAGGGCGAAACGAGCAGTACTTC.

For this clonotype: A read error may explain this, as a much larger clone is one base away. The chain carries TRBV6-1 and TRBJ2-7, with D unresolved. The CDR3 extends over 13 amino acids. The germline gives CDR1 MNHNS, CDR2 SASEGT. The ends were cut back, 1 base at V and 7 bases at J, with 11 bases in the middle. CDR3 in DNA: TGTGCCAGCAGTGAAGAGGAACACAATGAGCAGTACTTC. Amino acids: CASSEEEHNEQYF.

The chain recombines TRBV7-9 with TRBJ1-1; D is perhaps TRBD1 (6 bases). Trimming shortened V by 4 bases and J by 8 bases, and 14 bases separated the two germline ends. In germline, CDR1 is SEHNR, CDR2 FQNEAQ (reference sequence). The length of the CDR3 is 13 residues. Here the CDR3 DNA reads TGTGCCAGCAGCTCCCTAACCGGGGGCGAAGCTTTCTTT. Translating gives CASSSLTGGEAFF.

The gene calls are TRBV15 and TRBJ1-2; 9 nucleotides match TRBD1. In germline, CDR1 is LNHNV, CDR2 YYDKDF (reference sequence). Trimming removed 1 base from V and 4 bases from J; junction bases left unmatched: 7. The CDR3 has 16 amino acids. For the CDR3, the DNA is TGTGCCACCAGCAGAGGGGACAGGGTAGTTTCCTATGGCTACACCTTC. The encoded protein is CATSRGDRVVSYGYTF.

The chain has TRBV3-1 and TRBJ2-7, with TRBD2 identical over 10 bases. Per germline, CDR1 LGHDT and CDR2 YNNKEL (reference sequence). V dropped 5 bases and J dropped 5; count of bases not matched to a gene: 6. This CDR3 has 14 amino acids. The CDR3 loop reads CASSKSGGADEQYF. The CDR3 DNA follows: TGTGCCAGCAGCAAAAGCGGGGGGGCCGACGAGCAGTACTTC.

In its sample, this clonotype was seen a few times. The chain has TRBV11-2 and TRBJ2-4, with a tentative D call TRBD1 (6 bases). The CDR3 runs 15 residues. Between the trimmed V and J ends, which lost 6 bases and 4 bases, there was a span of 16 bases. The germline gives CDR1 SGHAT, CDR2 FQNNGV. The DNA for the CDR3 is TGTGCCAGCAGAAAGCCGGGACAAATGAAAAACATTCAGTACTTC. This gives the protein CASRKPGQMKNIQYF.

The chain combines TRBV7-9 with TRBJ1-1; D uncertain. V lost 5 bases to trimming and J lost 1 base, with 17 bases between them. From germline, CDR1 is SEHNR and CDR2 FQNEAQ (reference sequence). This CDR3 has 16 residues. The CDR3 loop is CASSHPLGGRNTEAFF. CDR3 sequence (DNA): TGTGCCAGCAGCCACCCCCTTGGTGGGCGGAACACTGAAGCTTTCTTT.

The V gene is TRBV5-1, the J gene TRBJ2-5, with D unresolved. CDR1 is SGHRS and CDR2 is YFSETQ in the germline V gene. The ends were cut back, 0 bases at V and 2 bases at J, with 8 bases in the middle. The CDR3 has 14 amino acids. The CDR3 region has the DNA TGCGCCAGCAGCTTGGTGGACCGACAAGAGACCCAGTACTTC. It yields the protein CASSLVDRQETQYF.

This clonotype was observed a few times. The rearrangement links TRBV7-9 to TRBJ2-1; D gene unclear. Between the trimmed V and J ends, which lost 5 bases and 0 bases, there was a span of 17 bases. Germline V gene sequence: CDR1 SEHNR, CDR2 FQNEAQ (reference sequence). This CDR3 comprises 17 residues. The CDR3 here is CASSRILGGLSYNEQFF. Here the CDR3 DNA reads TGTGCCAGCAGCCGCATACTCGGTGGCCTCTCCTACAATGAGCAGTTCTTC.

This clonotype was recorded a few times. The rearrangement uses TRBV10-3 and TRBJ2-1, with 11 positions matching TRBD1. CDR1 is ENHRY, CDR2 SYGVKD, per germline. V lost 5 bases and J lost 3; bases outside the gene matches: 3. The CDR3 loop spans 15 amino acids. The CDR3 reads CAISTGTGGYNEQFF. The CDR3 DNA reads TGTGCCATCAGTACCGGGACAGGGGGCTACAATGAGCAGTTCTTC.

The CDR3 is CSVEGGMNTEAFF. In DNA, the CDR3 is TGCAGCGTTGAGGGGGGGATGAACACTGAAGCTTTCTTT. The chain has TRBV29-1 and TRBJ1-1; D is possibly TRBD1 (5 bases). V was cut by 3 bases and J by 0 bases, with 8 bases left in between. Germline assignment: CDR1 SQVTM and CDR2 ANQGSEA. The CDR3 extends over 13 amino acids.